This T cell receptor beta chain emerged from a study of neoadjuvant anti-PD-1 for oral cavity cancer. As for the study in general: Non-progressing patients received a fourth nivolumab dose near day 43, then surgery on days 50-56. General observations from the study: TCR analyses covered only three patients per response group. Treg/Th17 ratio rose with pretreatment blood and fell with post-treatment tumor TCRbeta clonality.

With respect to this clone: Its antigen is not identified.

The protocol was immunoSEQ multiplex PCR, while the TCRdb copy is restricted to in-frame clones and leaves out a portion. The repertoire holds 11,000 to 15,000 clones, 65% to 75% seen once, with 3.1% in the top ten. This CDR3 has 16 residues. CDR1 and CDR2 from the germline V gene are SGHAT and FQDESV (reference sequence). V lost 1 base to trimming and J lost 2 bases, with 13 bases between them. The source was PBMCs, collected before nivolumab (anti-PD-1) treatment. The rearrangement uses TRBV11-1 and TRBJ2-3; tentatively, D is TRBD1 (8 bases). This sequence was found in a person aged 40 to 85 with oral cavity squamous cell carcinoma. The CDR3 region is CASSLGGGQVTDTQYF. The CDR3 region has the DNA TGTGCCAGCAGCTTAGGGGGGGGACAGGTCACAGATACGCAGTATTTT.